Presented here are 4 T cell receptor beta chains from one specimen sequenced in a study of control samples from healthy donors and cancer patients. Profiling relied on immunoSEQ multiplex PCR, and the TCRdb table lists in-frame clones only, not all of them. The data hold over 20,000 clones, with 75% to 85% observed a single time. Sequenced sample: PBMCs. The receptors here all came from a man aged 55 to 70 with colorectal cancer.

This chain links TRBV5-1 with TRBJ1-2, with TRBD1 matching over 7 bases. CDR3 length: 15 residues. Per the germline V gene, CDR1 is SGHRS and CDR2 is YFSETQ. The trim removed 4 bases at V and 1 base at J, leaving 7 bases unmatched. The CDR3 DNA reads as TGCGCCAGCAGCGCCGGGACAGCAATTAACTATGGCTACACCTTC. This gives the protein CASSAGTAINYGYTF.

This sequence joins TRBV12-5 and TRBJ1-1; no definite D call. CDR1 and CDR2 (germline): LGHNT, FRNRAP. This CDR3 region has 14 residues. V lost 2 bases, J lost 1 base, and 8 bases lay in between. CDR3 DNA sequence: TGTGCTAGTGGTTTGAGGCTGCGGAACACTGAAGCTTTCTTT. Protein: CASGLRLRNTEAFF.

The chain links TRBV12-5 to TRBJ1-6; D call uncertain. This CDR3 is built from 17 residues. Germline CDR1 and CDR2: LGHNT and FRNRAP. Between the trimmed V and J ends, which lost 6 bases and 0 bases, there was a span of 15 bases. The CDR3 sequence: CASGLRASSSYNSPLHF. The CDR3 DNA reads TGTGCTAGTGGCCTCCGGGCCTCGAGCTCCTATAATTCACCCCTCCACTTT. Together with reference TRBV12-5 and TRBJ1-6, the CDR3 gives the full variable domain: DARVTQTPRHKVTEMGQEVTMRCQPILGHNTVFWYRQTMMQGLELLAYFRNRAPLDDSGMPKDRFSAEMPDATLATLKIQPSEPRDSAVYFCASGLRASSSYNSPLHFGNGTRLTVT.

V gene TRBV4-1 combines with J gene TRBJ2-2; 7 nucleotides align to TRBD1. J gave up 1 base and V 4 bases, and 0 bases lay outside the gene matches. Germline V lookup: CDR1 MGHRA, CDR2 YSYEKL. The CDR3 runs 14 residues. CDR3 DNA sequence: TGCGCCAGCAGCCGGACAGGGAACACCGGGGAGCTGTTTTTT. Residues: CASSRTGNTGELFF.